This is a list of T cell receptor beta chains from one sample in a study of blood T cell repertoires in COVID-19. Profiled with immunoSEQ multiplex PCR; TCRdb holds only in-frame clones, not every one. The repertoire includes fewer than 400,000 clones, about nine tenths of them detected once, and less than 3.5% sits in the top ten. Sequenced material: peripheral blood. The receptors originated from a woman under 40 with COVID-19, enrolled during active disease. CDR3s leave out the opening cysteine and the closing phenylalanine or tryptophan. Expanded clones are given a class, and other clones once, few, many or no size at all.

size: few; V: TRBV11-3; J: TRBJ2-1; CDR3: ASSLRSGEGNEQF
size: .; V: TRBV3-1/TRBV3-2; J: TRBJ2-1; CDR3: ASSLGLAGYNEQF
size: .; V: TRBV19; J: TRBJ2-2; CDR3: ASSKGGLVGKELF
size: .; V: TRBV11-2; J: TRBJ2-7; CDR3: ASSFLAGASFYEQY
size: .; V: TRBV11-2; J: TRBJ2-7; CDR3: ASSLGTGNYEQY
size: .; V: TRBV18; J: TRBJ2-3; CDR3: ASSQRDTDTQY
size: .; V: TRBV27; J: TRBJ2-6; CDR3: ASTFSGYGANVLT
size: once; V: TRBV21-1; J: TRBJ1-4; CDR3: ASSKRVGEKLF
size: .; V: TRBV3-1/TRBV3-2; J: TRBJ1-1; CDR3: ASSQTGRDTEAF
size: .; V: TRBV30; J: TRBJ2-1; CDR3: AWVNNNEQF
size: few; V: TRBV7-8; J: TRBJ1-1; CDR3: ASSYTLNTEAF
size: .; V: TRBV11-2; J: TRBJ2-1; CDR3: ASSLAVGGAKQF
size: .; V: TRBV7-2; J: TRBJ2-3; CDR3: ASSARSGLGKDTQY
size: .; V: TRBV6-5; J: TRBJ2-7; CDR3: ASSYHRERGYEQY